This T cell receptor (beta chain) was sequenced for a study of T cells in Graves' hyperthyroidism and ophthalmopathy. The investigators amplified TCR beta CDR3 regions from RNA transcripts. The TCR CDR3 was amplified in a first-round RT-PCR using the HTBI primer set. Each CDR3 protein gets one entry after TCRdb re-called the multiplex PCR reads with MiXCR. The data hold 270,000 or so distinct CDR3 sequences, with roughly 15% observed a single time. Many counts were recorded for this clonotype. With 10 bases clipped from V and 5 bases from J, the junction kept 5 bases outside the gene matches. Germline assignment: CDR1 LNHDA and CDR2 SQIVND (reference sequence). The CDR3 loop spans 12 amino acids.

This clonotype was obtained from a woman in her forties or fifties with Graves' hyperthyroidism that later progressed to Graves' ophthalmopathy. J is TRBJ1-5 and V is TRBV19; TRBD1 aligns across 7 bases. The sample was blood. CDR3 in DNA: TGTGCCACGAATGGACAGGATCAGCCCCAGCATTTT. Its translation: CATNGQDQPQHF.